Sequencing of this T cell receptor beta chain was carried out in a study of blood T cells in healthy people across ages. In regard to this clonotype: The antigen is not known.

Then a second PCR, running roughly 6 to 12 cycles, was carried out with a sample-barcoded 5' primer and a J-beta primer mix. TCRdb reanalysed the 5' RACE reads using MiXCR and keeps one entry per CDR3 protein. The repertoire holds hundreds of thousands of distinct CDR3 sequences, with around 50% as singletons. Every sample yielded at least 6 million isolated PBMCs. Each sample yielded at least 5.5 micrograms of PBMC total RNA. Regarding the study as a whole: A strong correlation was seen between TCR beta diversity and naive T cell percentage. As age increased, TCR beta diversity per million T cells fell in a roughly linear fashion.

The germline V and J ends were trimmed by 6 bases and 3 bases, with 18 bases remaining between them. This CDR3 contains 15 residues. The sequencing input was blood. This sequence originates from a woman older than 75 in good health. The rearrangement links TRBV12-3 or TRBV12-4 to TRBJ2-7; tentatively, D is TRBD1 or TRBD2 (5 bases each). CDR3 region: CASSRPGTQYYEQYF. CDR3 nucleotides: TGTGCCAGCAGCCGTCCCGGGACCCAGTACTACGAGCAGTACTTC.